A single sample gave rise to the 9 T cell receptor beta chains below, sequenced in a study of shared clonotypes between healthy human individuals. The protocol was immunoSEQ multiplex PCR, while the TCRdb copy is restricted to in-frame clones and leaves out a portion. The data hold about 1.1 million clones, with 60% to 85% observed a single time. The specimen sequenced was memory CD4+ T cells from PBMCs. Subset specified: CD45RA-negative fraction. These receptors all come from a young man in good health. Some clones in this sample may be carry-over from other donors' samples.

The chain has TRBV19 and TRBJ1-2, with TRBD1 identical over 8 bases. Trimming at V came to 5 bases and at J to 8 bases, leaving 13 bases not matched to a gene. The CDR3 has 15 residues. CDR1 and CDR2 from the germline V gene are LNHDA and SQIVND (reference sequence). CDR3 protein: CASSDGQGGPIGYTF. The CDR3 DNA reads as TGTGCCAGTAGTGACGGACAGGGTGGCCCGATAGGCTACACCTTC.

Note on this clone: A far larger clone differs by one base, so this is likely a read error. The chain links TRBV5-4 to TRBJ2-7; D is uncertain. Trimming removed 0 bases from V and 3 bases from J, with 4 bases in between. The CDR3 has 12 amino acids. Per germline, CDR1 SGHNT and CDR2 YYREEE (reference sequence). CDR3 bases: TGTGCCAGCAGCTTGGACCTCTACGAGCAGTACTTC. As protein: CASSLDLYEQYF.

The chain is built from TRBV6-5 and TRBJ2-1; D gene ambiguous. The germline V gene has CDR1 MNHEY and CDR2 SVGAGI. The CDR3 is 15 residues long. V lost 0 bases and J 9 bases, leaving 15 bases between the germline ends. The CDR3 nucleotides read TGTGCCAGCAGTTACTCTGGCCCCCTGGGAAGTGAGCAGTTCTTC. This translates into CASSYSGPLGSEQFF.

The J gene is TRBJ2-3, the V gene TRBV27; no firm D call. This CDR3 region has 15 residues. Germline V gene sequence: CDR1 MNHEY, CDR2 SMNVEV (reference sequence). Between the trimmed V and J ends, which lost 2 bases and 5 bases, there was a span of 14 bases. CDR3: CASSLRGHAIDTQYF. The CDR3 DNA reads as TGTGCCAGCAGTTTACGCGGCCACGCTATAGATACGCAGTATTTT.

V and J are TRBV28 and TRBJ2-3; weak D call: TRBD2 (6 bases). Trimming shortened V by 3 bases and J by 0 bases, and 10 bases separated the two germline ends. Per germline, CDR1 MDHEN and CDR2 SYDVKM. The CDR3 spans 15 residues. The CDR3 nucleotides are TGTGCCAGCAGTTTCGAACTAGCCAGCACAGATACGCAGTATTTT. It is translated as CASSFELASTDTQYF.

This clone turned up a few times. Other DNA sequences in the sample encode the same CDR3. V is TRBV10-3 and J is TRBJ2-7, with D unresolved. This CDR3 has 12 amino acids. Trimming took off 0 bases at V and 4 bases at J, with 4 bases between the two ends. Germline V gene data show CDR1 as ENHRY and CDR2 as SYGVKD. The CDR3 nucleotides read TGTGCCATCAGTGAGTCGGGGTACGAGCAGTACTTC. Its translation is CAISESGYEQYF.

This clone appeared a few times. The chain links TRBV5-1 to TRBJ1-4; 8 nucleotides match TRBD1. The germline CDR1 and CDR2 sequences are SGHRS and YFSETQ. The ends lost 2 bases at V and 8 bases at J; junction bases unmatched: 8. The CDR3 runs to 15 residues. CDR3 coding DNA: TGCGCCAGCAGCTTTTCGACAGGGGTAGGGGAAAAACTGTTTTTT. Amino acid sequence: CASSFSTGVGEKLFF.

The chain joins TRBV6-1 to TRBJ2-3; unclear D gene. Germline-derived CDR1 and CDR2 are MNHNS and SASEGT. There are 14 residues in the CDR3. V was shortened by 6 bases and J by 1 base, with 11 bases between the two germline ends. The CDR3, as DNA: TGTGCCAGCAGCGCATCGAGCGGCACAGATACGCAGTATTTT. Its protein product is CASSASSGTDTQYF.

The chain uses TRBV4-3 and TRBJ1-4; tentative D call: TRBD1 (5 bases). Germline assignment: CDR1 LGHNA and CDR2 YSLEER. The length of the CDR3 is 16 residues. With 0 bases removed from V and 8 bases from J, the gap between germline ends came to 16 bases. The CDR3 DNA reads TGCGCCAGCAGCCAAGAAAAAGGCTGGGGGGGGGAAAAACTGTTTTTT. As protein: CASSQEKGWGGEKLFF.